This TCR beta chain was identified during a study of OX40 agonist ivuxolimab in advanced cancers. Background on the study: Cohort: 82.7% men, mean age around 55, aged about 23 to 80.

The germline V and J ends were trimmed by 0 bases and 7 bases, with 17 bases remaining between them. CDR3 length equals 15 residues. Per the germline V gene, CDR1 is SGHNT and CDR2 is YYREEE (reference sequence). Assay: immunoSEQ multiplex PCR; the TCRdb copy retains only in-frame clones and omits some. Of some 100,000 clones detected, 65% to 90% appear once; the ten largest clones hold less than 2%. V usage is TRBV5-4 and J usage is TRBJ2-7; the D gene is possibly TRBD2 (6 bases). The material was CD4+ or CD8+ T cells sorted from blood, obtained in a trial of the OX40 agonist ivuxolimab. The TCR was taken from an adult with an advanced solid tumor such as melanoma, head and neck, liver or kidney cancer. The CDR3 spells CASSLDAGRFGEQYF. The CDR3 bases are TGTGCCAGCAGCTTGGATGCGGGACGGTTCGGGGAGCAGTACTTC.